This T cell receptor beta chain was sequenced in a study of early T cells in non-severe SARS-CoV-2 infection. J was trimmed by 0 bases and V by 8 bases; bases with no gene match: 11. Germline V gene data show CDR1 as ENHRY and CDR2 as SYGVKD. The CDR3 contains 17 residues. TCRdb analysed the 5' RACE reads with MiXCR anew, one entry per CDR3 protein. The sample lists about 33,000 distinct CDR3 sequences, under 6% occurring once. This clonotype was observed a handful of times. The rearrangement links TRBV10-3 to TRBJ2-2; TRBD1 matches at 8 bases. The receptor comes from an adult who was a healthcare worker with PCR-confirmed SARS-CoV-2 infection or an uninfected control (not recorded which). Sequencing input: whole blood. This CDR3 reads CAISSPGQGSNTGELFF. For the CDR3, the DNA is TGTGCCATCTCTTCCCCCGGACAGGGATCGAACACCGGGGAGCTGTTTTTT.